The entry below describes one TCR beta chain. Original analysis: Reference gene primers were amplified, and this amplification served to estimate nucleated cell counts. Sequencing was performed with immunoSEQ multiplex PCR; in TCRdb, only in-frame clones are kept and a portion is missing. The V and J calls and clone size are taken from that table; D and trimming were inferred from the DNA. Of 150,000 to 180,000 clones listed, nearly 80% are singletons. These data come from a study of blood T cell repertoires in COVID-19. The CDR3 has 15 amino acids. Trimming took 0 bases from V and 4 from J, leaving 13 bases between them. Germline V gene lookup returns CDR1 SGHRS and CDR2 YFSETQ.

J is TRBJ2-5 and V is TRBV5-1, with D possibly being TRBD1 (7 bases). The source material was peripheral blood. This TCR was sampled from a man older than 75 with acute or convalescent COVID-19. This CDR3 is CASSLATGRRETQYF. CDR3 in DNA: TGCGCCAGCAGCTTGGCGACAGGGAGGCGAGAGACCCAGTACTTC. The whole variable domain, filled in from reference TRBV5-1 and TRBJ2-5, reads KAGVTQTPRYLIKTRGQQVTLSCSPISGHRSVSWYQQTPGQGLQFLFEYFSETQRNKGNFPGRFSGRQFSNSRSEMNVSTLELGDSALYLCASSLATGRRETQYFGPGTRLLVL.